One and the same sample provided the 26 T cell receptor beta chains below, sequenced in a study of blood T cell repertoires in COVID-19. Produced via immunoSEQ multiplex PCR; TCRdb's table is partial and in-frame only. This table holds about 33,000 clones, more than 70% found once. The sample was peripheral blood. These receptors were obtained from a human donor in a cohort sampled during active COVID-19.

V and J are TRBV4-1 and TRBJ1-5, with unresolved D. Germline lookup yields CDR1 MGHRA and CDR2 YSYEKL. Trimming shortened V by 0 bases and J by 0 bases, and 15 bases separated the two germline ends. The CDR3 sequence is 18 residues long. The CDR3 coding sequence is TGCGCCAGCAGCCAAGATCTAACGGGTTTTTATAGCAATCAGCCCCAGCATTTT. Its translation is CASSQDLTGFYSNQPQHF.

V is TRBV5-6 and J is TRBJ2-5; tentatively, D is TRBD2 (7 bases). CDR1 and CDR2 (germline): SGHDT, YYEEEE. Trimming took off 4 bases at V and 7 bases at J, with 17 bases between the two ends. The length of the CDR3 is 14 residues. This CDR3 reads CASSPWGGRLTQYF. In DNA, the CDR3 is TGTGCCAGCAGCCCGTGGGGGGGGCGCCTGACCCAGTACTTC.

In nucleotides, the CDR3 is TGTGCCAGCAGCACAGGTTCATTCGCCTACGAGCAGTACTTC. This gives the protein CASSTGSFAYEQYF. The chain couples TRBV5-6 to TRBJ2-7, with a tentative D call TRBD1 (5 bases). Per germline, CDR1 SGHDT and CDR2 YYEEEE. V lost 4 bases and J lost 2, with 13 bases in between. There are 14 residues in the CDR3.

The chain links TRBV4-1 to TRBJ1-6; 8 bases line up with TRBD1. V dropped 3 bases and J dropped 10; count of bases not matched to a gene: 8. The CDR3 spans 15 residues. The germline gives CDR1 MGHRA, CDR2 YSYEKL. The CDR3 DNA reads as TGCGCCAGCAGCCAGCCCGGACAGGGAAGGTCACCCCTCCACTTT. Translating gives CASSQPGQGRSPLHF.

The chain employs TRBV10-1 and TRBJ2-1; 7 nucleotides align to TRBD2. Germline-derived CDR1 and CDR2 are WNHNN and SYGVQD (reference sequence). The ends lost 3 bases at V and 9 bases at J; junction bases unmatched: 8. The length of the CDR3 is 14 residues. The CDR3: CASSDQRGEGEQFF. The CDR3 bases are TGCGCCAGCAGTGACCAACGGGGGGAGGGTGAGCAGTTCTTC.

This clone was detected only once. This sequence joins TRBV28 and TRBJ1-2, with 7 bases that match TRBD1. J gave up 8 bases and V 6 bases, and 6 bases lay outside the gene matches. CDR3 length equals 12 residues. Per the germline V gene, CDR1 is MDHEN and CDR2 is SYDVKM. Here the CDR3 DNA reads TGTGCCAGCAGGCCAGGGGGTTTGGGCTACACCTTC. Translation: CASRPGGLGYTF.

This clone was observed once. The chain has TRBV5-4 and TRBJ2-5, with 8 bases lining up with TRBD2. CDR1 is SGHNT and CDR2 is YYREEE in the germline V gene (reference sequence). With 5 bases clipped from V and 2 bases from J, the junction kept 11 bases outside the gene matches. The CDR3 has 16 amino acids. The CDR3, as DNA: TGTGCCAGCAGTACATTCGGGCGGGGGGTGCAAGAGACCCAGTACTTC. As protein: CASSTFGRGVQETQYF.

The chain joins TRBV5-1 to TRBJ1-2; 10 bases map to TRBD1. The CDR3 spans 14 residues. Germline trimming cut 4 bases from V and 8 bases from J; bases unmatched to any gene: 8. CDR1 SGHRS and CDR2 YFSETQ come from the germline V gene. The CDR3 DNA is TGCGCCAGCAGCATCACGACAGGGGGCTGGGGCTACACCTTC. It is translated as CASSITTGGWGYTF.

The CDR3 DNA sequence: TGTGCCAGCAGCTTAAACGGGTTCAATGAGCAGTTCTTC. Its translation is CASSLNGFNEQFF. The chain carries TRBV7-3 and TRBJ2-1; D is undetermined. The CDR3 is made up of 13 amino acids. V was cut by 1 base and J by 6 bases, with 7 bases left in between. Germline lookup yields CDR1 SGHTA and CDR2 FQGTGA. Full variable domain (remainder filled in from reference TRBV7-3 and TRBJ2-1): GAGVSQTPSNKVTEKGKYVELRCDPISGHTALYWYRQSLGQGPEFLIYFQGTGAADDSGLPNDRFFAVRPEGSVSTLKIQRTERGDSAVYLCASSLNGFNEQFFGPGTRLTVL.

This clone is medium-sized (0.01 to 0.1%). The J gene is TRBJ2-7, the V gene TRBV20-1; no clear D gene. Germline lookup yields CDR1 DFQATT and CDR2 SNEGSKA (reference sequence). The V end was cut by 3 bases, the J end by 4 bases, with 13 bases between. The CDR3 sequence is 13 residues long. In DNA, the CDR3 is TGCAGTGCTAGTCTGCAATTGAGGTACGAGCAGTACTTC. It is translated as CSASLQLRYEQYF.

V gene TRBV5-1 combines with J gene TRBJ1-1; no clear D. V gave up 3 bases and J gave up 7 bases, with 10 bases separating them. CDR1 is SGHRS and CDR2 is YFSETQ in the germline V gene. The CDR3 totals 12 residues. This chain's CDR3 is CASSWGDNEAFF. In DNA, the CDR3 is TGCGCCAGCAGCTGGGGAGATAATGAAGCTTTCTTT.

The count of this clone is one. The chain couples TRBV6-5 to TRBJ1-4; TRBD1 matches at 7 bases. The CDR3 totals 12 residues. Looked up from germline, CDR1 is MNHEY and CDR2 is SVGAGI. V shed 6 bases and J 8 bases; nucleotides not matched to a gene: 3. As DNA, the CDR3 is TGTGCCAGCAGCCGGACAGGAGAAAAACTGTTTTTT. Residues: CASSRTGEKLFF.

The genes are TRBV11-2 and TRBJ2-5, with 10 bases identical to TRBD2. Germline V CDR1 and CDR2: SGHAT, FQNNGV. There are 16 residues in the CDR3. J was trimmed by 5 bases and V by 1 base; bases with no gene match: 7. In nucleotides, the CDR3 is TGTGCCAGCAGCTTAGGATATGGACTAGCGGAGGAGACCCAGTACTTC. This gives the protein CASSLGYGLAEETQYF.

The chain joins TRBV19 to TRBJ1-1; D is undetermined. CDR3 length: 13 amino acids. V gave up 4 bases and J gave up 4 bases, with 10 bases separating them. Per germline, CDR1 LNHDA and CDR2 SQIVND (reference sequence). The CDR3 region is CASSTQRGTEAFF. The CDR3 DNA reads TGTGCCAGTAGTACGCAGCGGGGCACTGAAGCTTTCTTT. The full variable domain, with the rest looked up from reference TRBV19 and TRBJ1-1, is DGGITQSPKYLFRKEGQNVTLSCEQNLNHDAMYWYRQDPGQGLRLIYYSQIVNDFQKGDIAEGYSVSREKKESFPLTVTSAQKNPTAFYLCASSTQRGTEAFFGQGTRLTVV.

This chain uses TRBV7-9 with TRBJ1-1, with TRBD1 identical over 10 bases. The CDR3 consists of 15 residues. V was clipped by 5 bases and J by 13 bases; unmatched bases: 16. CDR1 is SEHNR, CDR2 FQNEAQ, per germline (reference sequence). The CDR3 region is CASSPRTGTGADIFF. In DNA, the CDR3 is TGTGCCAGCAGCCCCAGGACCGGGACAGGGGCGGATATTTTCTTT. Full variable domain (missing parts from reference TRBV7-9 and TRBJ1-1): DTGVSQNPRHKITKRGQNVTFRCDPISEHNRLYWYRQTLGQGPEFLTYFQNEAQLEKSRLLSDRFSAERPKGSFSTLEIQRTEQGDSAMYLCASSPRTGTGADIFFGQGTRLTVV.

V usage is TRBV28 and J usage is TRBJ2-7; 9 nucleotides agree with TRBD2. Germline values: CDR1 MDHEN, CDR2 SYDVKM. Trimming removed 6 bases from V and 2 bases from J; junction bases left unmatched: 5. The CDR3 has 14 amino acids. The CDR3 nucleotides are TGTGCCAGCAGGCGCGGGGGGGAGACCTACGAGCAGTACTTC. Translation gives CASRRGGETYEQYF. The variable domain in full, with the rest retrieved from reference TRBV28 and TRBJ2-7, is DVKVTQSSRYLVKRTGEKVFLECVQDMDHENMFWYRQDPGLGLRLIYFSYDVKMKEKGDIPEGYSVSREKKERFSLILESASTNQTSMYLCASRRGGETYEQYFGPGTRLTVT.

The chain carries TRBV7-9 and TRBJ2-1; TRBD2 agrees at 12 bases. The germline CDR1 and CDR2 sequences are SEHNR and FQNEAQ (reference sequence). V lost 6 bases and J lost 8; bases outside the gene matches: 5. The CDR3 runs 14 residues. The CDR3 reads CASRLAGGSYEQFF. The CDR3 coding sequence is TGTGCCAGCAGGCTAGCGGGGGGGTCCTATGAGCAGTTCTTC.

V usage is TRBV5-1 and J usage is TRBJ2-7, with 9 positions matching TRBD1. V was clipped by 4 bases and J by 6 bases; unmatched bases: 8. From germline, CDR1 is SGHRS and CDR2 YFSETQ. The CDR3 extends over 14 amino acids. CDR3 region: CASSQTGTGIEQYF. CDR3 in DNA: TGCGCCAGCAGCCAGACCGGGACAGGGATCGAGCAGTACTTC.

Concerning this clone: In the same sample, other DNA sequences code for this CDR3. V is TRBV27 and J is TRBJ2-7, with D possibly TRBD1 on 6 matching bases. Germline-derived CDR1 and CDR2 are MNHEY and SMNVEV (reference sequence). The CDR3 runs to 12 residues. V gave up 6 bases and J gave up 4 bases, with 10 bases separating them. The CDR3, as DNA: TGTGCCAGCAGCCCCACAGGGTACGAGCAGTACTTC. Amino acids: CASSPTGYEQYF.

This clone was counted once. J is TRBJ1-2 and V is TRBV19, with a tentative D call TRBD1 (6 bases). In germline, CDR1 is LNHDA, CDR2 SQIVND (reference sequence). The CDR3 extends over 16 amino acids. The germline V and J ends were trimmed by 4 bases and 2 bases, with 17 bases remaining between them. In nucleotides, the CDR3 is TGTGCCAGTAGTACCCAAACCCGACAGGAAAACTATGGCTACACCTTC. It translates to CASSTQTRQENYGYTF.

The chain joins TRBV3-1 (or the pseudogene TRBV3-2) to TRBJ2-2; D gene uncertain. The CDR3 has 14 residues. V lost 3 bases, J lost 6 bases, and 11 bases lay in between. From germline, CDR1 is LGHDT and CDR2 YNNKEL (reference sequence). CDR3 loop: CASSQRRLAGELFF. As DNA, the CDR3 is TGTGCCAGCAGCCAGCGTAGACTTGCCGGGGAGCTGTTTTTT.

The chain employs TRBV5-1 and TRBJ1-2; 7 bases are a match to TRBD1. The germline V gene has CDR1 SGHRS and CDR2 YFSETQ. The junction had 13 bases not matched to a gene; V was cut back by 0 bases and J by 8 bases. This CDR3 region has 16 residues. CDR3 amino acids: CASSLGQGVTKGGYTF. CDR3 DNA sequence: TGCGCCAGCAGCTTGGGGCAGGGGGTGACGAAGGGAGGCTACACCTTC. The variable domain in full, completed from reference TRBV5-1 and TRBJ1-2, reads KAGVTQTPRYLIKTRGQQVTLSCSPISGHRSVSWYQQTPGQGLQFLFEYFSETQRNKGNFPGRFSGRQFSNSRSEMNVSTLELGDSALYLCASSLGQGVTKGGYTFGSGTRLTVV.

The chain uses TRBV28 and TRBJ1-6, with D perhaps TRBD1 (5 bases). This CDR3 region has 14 residues. CDR1 is MDHEN and CDR2 is SYDVKM in the germline V gene. The V end lost 6 bases, the J end lost 4 bases, and 10 bases lay between the germline ends. CDR3 in amino acids: CASRADSYNSPLHF. As DNA, the CDR3 is TGTGCCAGCAGAGCCGACAGTTATAATTCACCCCTCCACTTT.

This clone was recorded once. This chain connects TRBV19 to TRBJ1-2; 7 nucleotides agree with TRBD1. Unmatched junction bases numbered 9, after V lost 4 bases and J lost 4 bases. This CDR3 contains 15 residues. Germline CDR1 reads LNHDA; CDR2 reads SQIVND (reference sequence). The CDR3 coding sequence is TGTGCCAGTAGTACCAAAAGGGGGCAGATCTATGGCTACACCTTC. This translates into CASSTKRGQIYGYTF.

V is TRBV25-1 and J is TRBJ1-1; TRBD1 aligns across 8 bases. CDR1 is MGHDK and CDR2 is SYGVNS in the germline V gene. Unmatched junction bases numbered 3, after V lost 8 bases and J lost 1 base. The CDR3 length is 13 residues. This chain's CDR3 is CASAGQGNTEAFF. The CDR3 region has the DNA TGTGCCAGCGCCGGACAGGGGAACACTGAAGCTTTCTTT.

This sequence joins TRBV18 and TRBJ2-5; tentative D call: TRBD2 (5 bases). This CDR3 comprises 14 residues. Germline CDR1 and CDR2: KGHSH and LQKENI. V was pared by 3 bases and J by 3 bases, with 11 bases between. The CDR3 sequence: CASSPSSGKETQYF. The CDR3 nucleotides read TGTGCCAGCTCACCGAGCTCGGGGAAAGAGACCCAGTACTTC.